A single TCR beta chain is shown here with its context. The germline CDR1 and CDR2 sequences are SGHNT and YENEEA. The CDR3 spans 15 residues. Trimming pared 1 base from V and 5 bases from J, leaving 14 bases between. Produced via immunoSEQ multiplex PCR; TCRdb's table is partial and in-frame only. Counted here are some 900,000 clones, around three quarters occurring once; the ten biggest clones make up around 1.4%. These data belong to a study of shared clonotypes between healthy human individuals. The sequence was obtained from a man between 18 and 29 years old in good health. The specimen sequenced was memory CD4+ T cells sorted from blood. As for subset: CD45RA-negative fraction. The genes are TRBV11-3 and TRBJ2-5; the D is unclear. The CDR3 protein is CASSLGSGARETQYF. The CDR3 nucleotides read TGTGCCAGCAGCTTAGGTTCCGGTGCTCGGGAGACCCAGTACTTC.